The entry below gives a single T cell receptor beta chain sequence along with its context. The antigen is undetermined. The data were taken from a study of shared clonotypes between healthy human individuals. About the research overall: Aged 18 to 49, the donors were a couple of women and three men.

Some clones are missing from TCRdb's copy, which holds only in-frame ones; the method was immunoSEQ multiplex PCR. The table records around 2.5 million clones, over 85% of them present only once. V lost 6 bases to trimming and J lost 5 bases; unmatched junction nucleotides: 7. CDR1 and CDR2 from the germline V gene are SSHAT and FNYEAQ (reference sequence). The length of the CDR3 is 14 residues. Study-level findings and limits: Relative to clonotypes present in all four donors, those not shared had lower generation probabilities. Several donors shared 5% to 5.5% of their naive CD4 clonotypes.

The clonotype comes from a man aged 18-30 years in good health. Some clones in this sample may be carry-over from other donors' samples. Material: naive CD4+ T cells from PBMCs. This sample's subset: CD45RA+ positively selected. The chain couples TRBV7-7 to TRBJ2-5; 9 positions agree with TRBD1. DNA for the CDR3: TGTGCCAGCAGTCAAACAGGGGGCGGTGAGACCCAGTACTTC. This encodes CASSQTGGGETQYF.